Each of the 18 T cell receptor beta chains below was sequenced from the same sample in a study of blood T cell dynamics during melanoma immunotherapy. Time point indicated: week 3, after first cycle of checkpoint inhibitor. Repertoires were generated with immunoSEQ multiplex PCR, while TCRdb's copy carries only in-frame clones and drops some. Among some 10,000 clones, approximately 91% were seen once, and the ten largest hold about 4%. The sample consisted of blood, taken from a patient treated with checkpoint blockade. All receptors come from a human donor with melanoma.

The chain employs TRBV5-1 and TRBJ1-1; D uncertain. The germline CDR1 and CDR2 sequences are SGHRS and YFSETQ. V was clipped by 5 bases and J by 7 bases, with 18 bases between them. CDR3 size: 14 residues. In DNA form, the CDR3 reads TGCGCCAGCAGAGTTAGAAATGGAGTGGGTGAAGCTTTCTTT. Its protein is CASRVRNGVGEAFF.

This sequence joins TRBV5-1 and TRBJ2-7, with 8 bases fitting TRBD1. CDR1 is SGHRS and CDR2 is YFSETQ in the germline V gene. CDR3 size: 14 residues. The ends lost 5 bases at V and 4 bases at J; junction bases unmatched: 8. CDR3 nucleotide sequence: TGCGCCAGCAGGTTCGACAGGGGACCTTACGAGCAGTACTTC. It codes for CASRFDRGPYEQYF.

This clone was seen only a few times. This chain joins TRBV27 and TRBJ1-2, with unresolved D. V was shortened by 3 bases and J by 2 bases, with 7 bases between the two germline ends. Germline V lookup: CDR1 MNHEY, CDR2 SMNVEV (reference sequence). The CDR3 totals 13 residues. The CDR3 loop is CASSLRVNYGYTF. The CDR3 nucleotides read TGTGCCAGCAGTTTGAGGGTAAACTATGGCTACACCTTC.

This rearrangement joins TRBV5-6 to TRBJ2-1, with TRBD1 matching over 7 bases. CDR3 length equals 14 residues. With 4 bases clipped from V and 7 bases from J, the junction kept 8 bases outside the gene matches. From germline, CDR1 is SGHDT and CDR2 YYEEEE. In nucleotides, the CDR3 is TGTGCCAGCAGCCTCGGGACAGCTAATAATGAGCAGTTCTTC. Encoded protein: CASSLGTANNEQFF.

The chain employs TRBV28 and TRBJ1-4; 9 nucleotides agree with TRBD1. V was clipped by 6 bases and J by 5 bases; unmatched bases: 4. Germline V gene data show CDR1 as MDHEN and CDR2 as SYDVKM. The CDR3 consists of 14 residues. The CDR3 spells CASRGTGRNEKLFF. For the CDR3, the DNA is TGTGCCAGCAGGGGGACAGGGAGGAATGAAAAACTGTTTTTT. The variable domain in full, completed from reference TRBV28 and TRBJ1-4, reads DVKVTQSSRYLVKRTGEKVFLECVQDMDHENMFWYRQDPGLGLRLIYFSYDVKMKEKGDIPEGYSVSREKKERFSLILESASTNQTSMYLCASRGTGRNEKLFFGSGTQLSVL.

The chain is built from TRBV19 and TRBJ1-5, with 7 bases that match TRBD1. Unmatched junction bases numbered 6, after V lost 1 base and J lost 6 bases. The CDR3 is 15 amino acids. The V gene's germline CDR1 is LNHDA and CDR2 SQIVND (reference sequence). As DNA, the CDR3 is TGTGCCAGTAGTATAGTGGACAGGATGGGTCAGCCCCAGCATTTT. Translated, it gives CASSIVDRMGQPQHF.

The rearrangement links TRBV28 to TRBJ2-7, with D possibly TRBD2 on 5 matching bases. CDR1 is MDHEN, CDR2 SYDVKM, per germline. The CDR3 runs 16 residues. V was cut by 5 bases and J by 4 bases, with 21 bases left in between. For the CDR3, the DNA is TGTGCCAGCAGTCTGGGCAATAGCGCCCTGACGTACGAGCAGTACTTC. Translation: CASSLGNSALTYEQYF.

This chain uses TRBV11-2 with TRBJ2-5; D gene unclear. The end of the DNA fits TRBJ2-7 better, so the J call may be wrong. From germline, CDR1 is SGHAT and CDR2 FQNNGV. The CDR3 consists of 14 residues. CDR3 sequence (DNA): TGTGCCAGCAGCTTAGGGGCTAGCTCCTACGAGCAGTACTTC. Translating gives CASSLGASSYEQYF.

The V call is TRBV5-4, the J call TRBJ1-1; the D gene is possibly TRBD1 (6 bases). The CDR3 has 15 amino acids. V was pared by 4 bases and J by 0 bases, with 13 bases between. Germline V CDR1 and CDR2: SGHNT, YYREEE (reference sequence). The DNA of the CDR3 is TGTGCCAGCAGCCCTAAGGGACATATGAACACTGAAGCTTTCTTT. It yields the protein CASSPKGHMNTEAFF.

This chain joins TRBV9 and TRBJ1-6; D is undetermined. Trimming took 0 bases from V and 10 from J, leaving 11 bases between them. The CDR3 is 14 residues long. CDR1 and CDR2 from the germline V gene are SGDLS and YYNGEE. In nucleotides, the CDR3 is TGTGCCAGCAGCGTAGGAGGGAAAGAGTCACCCCTCCACTTT. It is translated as CASSVGGKESPLHF.

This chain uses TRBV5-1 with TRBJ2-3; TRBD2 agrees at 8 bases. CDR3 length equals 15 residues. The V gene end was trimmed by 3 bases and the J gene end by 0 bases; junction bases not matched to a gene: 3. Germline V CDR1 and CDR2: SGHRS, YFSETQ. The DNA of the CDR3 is TGCGCCAGCAGCTCCGCGGGGGGCAGCACAGATACGCAGTATTTT. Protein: CASSSAGGSTDTQYF.

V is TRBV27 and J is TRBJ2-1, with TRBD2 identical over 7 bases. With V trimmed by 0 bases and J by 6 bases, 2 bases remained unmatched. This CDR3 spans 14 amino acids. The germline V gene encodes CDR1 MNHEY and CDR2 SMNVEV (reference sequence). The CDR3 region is CASSLSTSTNEQFF. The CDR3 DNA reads TGTGCCAGCAGTTTATCGACTAGCACCAATGAGCAGTTCTTC.

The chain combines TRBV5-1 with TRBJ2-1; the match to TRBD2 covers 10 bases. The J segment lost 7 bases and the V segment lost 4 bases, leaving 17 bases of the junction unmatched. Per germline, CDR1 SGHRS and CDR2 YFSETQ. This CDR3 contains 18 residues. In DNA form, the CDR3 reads TGCGCCAGCAGCCCTCGGCCAGCGGGAGGGAACTCTTGGAATGAGCAGTTCTTC. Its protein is CASSPRPAGGNSWNEQFF.

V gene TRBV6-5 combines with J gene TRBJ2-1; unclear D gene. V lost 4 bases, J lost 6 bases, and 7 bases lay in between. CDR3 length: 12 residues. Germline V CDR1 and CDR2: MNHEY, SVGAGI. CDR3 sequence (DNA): TGTGCCAGCAGTTCCAGGACCAATGAGCAGTTCTTC. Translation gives CASSSRTNEQFF.

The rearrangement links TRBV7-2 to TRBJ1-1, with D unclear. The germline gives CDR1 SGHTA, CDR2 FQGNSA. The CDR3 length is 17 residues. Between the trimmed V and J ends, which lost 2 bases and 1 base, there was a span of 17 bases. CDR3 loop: CASSLPASQLENTEAFF. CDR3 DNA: TGTGCCAGCAGCTTACCGGCGTCCCAATTAGAGAACACTGAAGCTTTCTTT.

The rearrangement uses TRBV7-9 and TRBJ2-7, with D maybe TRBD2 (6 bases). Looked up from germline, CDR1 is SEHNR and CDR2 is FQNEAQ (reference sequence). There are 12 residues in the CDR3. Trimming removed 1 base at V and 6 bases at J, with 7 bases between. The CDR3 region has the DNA TGTGCCAGCAGCTTAGTACTAGCCGAGCAGTACTTC. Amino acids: CASSLVLAEQYF.

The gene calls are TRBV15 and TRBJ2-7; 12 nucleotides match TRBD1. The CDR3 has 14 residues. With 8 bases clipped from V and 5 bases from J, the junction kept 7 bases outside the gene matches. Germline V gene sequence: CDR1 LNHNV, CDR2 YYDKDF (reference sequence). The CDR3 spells CATARDRGRNEQYF. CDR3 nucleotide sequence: TGTGCCACCGCTAGGGACAGGGGGCGAAACGAGCAGTACTTC.

The CDR3 DNA reads TGCGCCAGCAGCTTGGCAGATACGCAGTATTTT. Its protein product is CASSLADTQYF. The rearrangement links TRBV5-1 to TRBJ2-3; D gene uncertain. Germline values: CDR1 SGHRS, CDR2 YFSETQ. V was shortened by 0 bases and J by 4 bases, with 0 bases between the two germline ends. CDR3 length: 11 residues. The full variable domain, with the rest looked up from reference TRBV5-1 and TRBJ2-3, is KAGVTQTPRYLIKTRGQQVTLSCSPISGHRSVSWYQQTPGQGLQFLFEYFSETQRNKGNFPGRFSGRQFSNSRSEMNVSTLELGDSALYLCASSLADTQYFGPGTRLTVL.